These 11 T cell receptor beta chains were sequenced from one sample in a study of shared clonotypes between healthy human individuals. The protocol was immunoSEQ multiplex PCR, while the TCRdb copy is restricted to in-frame clones and leaves out a portion. The sample shows around 2.3 million clones, approximately 94% of them seen only once. Sequenced input: naive CD4+ T cells sorted from blood. Subset: CD45RA+ positively selected. The source of these receptors is a man between 18 and 29 years old in good health.

The count of this clone is one. The chain uses TRBV11-2 and TRBJ1-1; TRBD1 aligns across 8 bases. Germline-derived CDR1 and CDR2 are SGHAT and FQNNGV. V trimming: 3 bases; J trimming: 4 bases; junction bases outside the gene matches: 10. This CDR3 spans 16 amino acids. Written as DNA, the CDR3 is TGTGCCAGCAGCTTTGGCTCAGGGGGCGCGGTCACTGAAGCTTTCTTT. This sequence encodes CASSFGSGGAVTEAFF. The full variable domain, completed using reference TRBV11-2 and TRBJ1-1, is EAGVAQSPRYKIIEKRQSVAFWCNPISGHATLYWYQQILGQGPKLLIQFQNNGVVDDSQLPKDRFSAERLKGVDSTLKIQPAKLEDSAVYLCASSFGSGGAVTEAFFGQGTRLTVV.

The rearrangement links TRBV5-6 to TRBJ2-2, with no clear D. Trimming removed 4 bases from V and 3 bases from J, with 13 bases in between. This CDR3 has 15 residues. Germline CDR1 is SGHDT and CDR2 is YYEEEE. The CDR3 DNA is TGTGCCAGCAGCATGATAGCAGACGACACCGGGGAGCTGTTTTTT. This codes for CASSMIADDTGELFF.

This clone was detected only once. The V gene is TRBV9, the J gene TRBJ1-1; TRBD1 agrees at 11 bases. In germline, CDR1 is SGDLS, CDR2 YYNGEE. This CDR3 has 15 amino acids. Losses at the gene ends were 4 bases for V and 5 bases for J; bases not matched to a gene: 7. The CDR3 DNA reads as TGTGCCAGCAGCCCGGACAGGGGGCGTACGACTGAAGCTTTCTTT. It is translated as CASSPDRGRTTEAFF.

In this sample, this clone turned up once. This sequence joins TRBV4-3 and TRBJ2-5, with D uncertain. The V end was cut by 5 bases, the J end by 1 base, with 8 bases between. Germline loops: CDR1 LGHNA, CDR2 YSLEER. CDR3 length: 13 residues. The CDR3 region has the DNA TGCGCCAGCAGCAGGCACCTCCAAGAGACCCAGTACTTC. Its protein is CASSRHLQETQYF.

Notes on this clone: The same CDR3 arises from other DNA sequences in this sample as well. CDR3 bases: TGTGCCAGCAGTTTAGCGGGGGGGAGCTCCTACAATGAGCAGTTCTTC. It specifies CASSLAGGSSYNEQFF. The chain has TRBV28 and TRBJ2-1, with 9 positions matching TRBD2. Germline values: CDR1 MDHEN, CDR2 SYDVKM. The ends lost 2 bases at V and 0 bases at J; junction bases unmatched: 2. CDR3 length: 16 residues.

In the case of this clone: One junction end does not reproduce the germline sequence, and a read error may be involved. The chain uses TRBV7-7 and TRBJ2-7, with D possibly TRBD2 on 5 matching bases. The CDR3 has 13 residues. The V gene's germline CDR1 is SSHAT and CDR2 FNYEAQ (reference sequence). The DNA of the CDR3 is TGTGCTAGCAGCAACCCCGGGGTAGGCGAGCAGTACTTC. Translating it yields CASSNPGVGEQYF.

The gene calls are TRBV7-6 and TRBJ2-7, with 7 positions matching TRBD2. Germline loops: CDR1 SGHVS, CDR2 FNYEAQ. Trimming at V came to 5 bases and at J to 1 base, leaving 5 bases not matched to a gene. This CDR3 is built from 14 residues. CDR3 loop: CASSLNGGSYEQYF. In DNA form, the CDR3 reads TGTGCCAGCAGCCTCAACGGGGGGTCCTACGAGCAGTACTTC.

This clone was seen once. The rearrangement uses TRBV5-1 and TRBJ1-1; 11 nucleotides match TRBD1. Per the germline V gene, CDR1 is SGHRS and CDR2 is YFSETQ. V trimming: 0 bases; J trimming: 4 bases; junction bases outside the gene matches: 2. The CDR3 sequence is 15 residues long. The CDR3 coding sequence is TGCGCCAGCAGCTTGGTAGGGACAGGGGGCACTGAAGCTTTCTTT. As protein: CASSLVGTGGTEAFF.

CDR3 nucleotides: TGTGCCAGCAGCTTATTGGGCCCCCCGCTCGGCGAGCAGTACTTC. Translating gives CASSLLGPPLGEQYF. This chain uses TRBV7-3 with TRBJ2-7; the D is unclear. Germline V gene sequence: CDR1 SGHTA, CDR2 FQGTGA. The CDR3 extends over 15 amino acids. V lost 2 bases and J lost 6, with 17 bases in between.

This rearrangement joins TRBV7-6 to TRBJ2-2, with 12 bases identical to TRBD2. The CDR3 runs 17 residues. Losses at the gene ends were 1 base for V and 4 bases for J; bases not matched to a gene: 4. CDR1 and CDR2 from the germline V gene are SGHVS and FNYEAQ. The CDR3 loop is CASSLGLAGVGTGELFF. CDR3 in DNA: TGTGCCAGCAGCTTAGGACTAGCGGGAGTGGGCACCGGGGAGCTGTTTTTT. Combining the CDR3 with reference TRBV7-6 and TRBJ2-2 gives the whole variable domain GAGVSQSPRYKVTKRGQDVALRCDPISGHVSLYWYRQALGQGPEFLTYFNYEAQQDKSGLPNDRFSAERPEGSISTLTIQRTEQRDSAMYRCASSLGLAGVGTGELFFGEGSRLTVL.

The J gene is TRBJ2-1, the V gene TRBV5-1; tentatively, D is TRBD1 (6 bases). This CDR3 is built from 13 residues. CDR1 is SGHRS, CDR2 YFSETQ, per germline. V was shortened by 4 bases and J by 3 bases, with 8 bases between the two germline ends. The CDR3 nucleotides read TGCGCCAGCAGCCCACAGGGCTACAATGAGCAGTTCTTC. Translated: CASSPQGYNEQFF.